Sequencing of this TCR beta chain was carried out in a study of T cell clones after liver transplantation (dated by TCRdb to about 2019). At the level of the whole study: Samples were obtained from ITN030ST, a randomized trial in which withdrawal of immunosuppression was attempted within 2 years of liver transplantation. The subjects received no induction therapy and were kept on standard immunosuppression until randomization at 12-24 months post-transplant. The studied cohort comprised 8 liver transplant recipients, 3 classified as tolerant and 5 as non-tolerant. Blood samples were collected pre-transplant, pre-randomization before withdrawal, and post-randomization after either full withdrawal or failed withdrawal. After a pre-transplant mixed lymphocyte reaction, TCRbeta sequencing was used to pinpoint donor-reactive T cell clones, which were subsequently tracked in post-transplant blood. Tolerance was defined as complete withdrawal of immunosuppression for at least one year without a rise in liver enzymes beyond twice the upper limit of normal. As an antigen-independent comparator for donor-reactive sequences, third party-reactive TCRbeta sequences were also identified from pre-transplant MLRs. Of the eight recipients, a few were HCV-positive, while the remaining recipients had been transplanted for non-autoimmune, non-viral indications. The research as a whole found: When repertoire turnover was accounted for, significantly reduced detection of donor-reactive sequences was found in 7 of 8 subjects for CD4 and in 8 of 8 subjects for CD8. The conclusions were preliminary, being limited by small, heterogeneous patient numbers and by non-standardized post-transplant time points. Low numbers of available donor cells limited the measurable donor-reactive repertoire in a couple of subjects. Since no allograft tissue specimens were available, donor-reactive T cells may have migrated into the graft instead of being deleted. A greater decline was seen for donor-reactive sequences than for third party-reactive sequences, suggesting partial antigen-specific deletion unrelated to withdrawal success. Circulating donor-reactive CD4 TCRbeta sequences fell significantly post-transplant in 5 of 8 subjects, irrespective of tolerance or HCV status.

Thawed unstimulated PBMCs were stained for CD3, CD4 and CD8 and FACS-sorted into CD3+CD4+ and CD3+CD8+ populations. All 8 studied subjects were randomized to withdrawal of immunosuppression. The Qiagen DNeasy Blood and Tissue Kit was used for isolation of genomic DNA. In the case of this clone: Its cognate antigen has yet to be identified. Base qualities are missing; no much larger clone stands one base away.

High-throughput TCRbeta CDR3 sequencing of frozen genomic DNA was performed by immunoSEQ, including PCR amplification, mapping, bias correction and internal controls. Per the source publication's procedure: Productive rearrangements were kept, and unique TCRbeta sequences were defined by CDR3 nucleotide sequence plus V and J gene. For a sequence to be called donor-reactive, it needed a frequency of at least 0.01% and at least 5-fold expansion in CFSE-low cells compared with unstimulated pre-transplant cells. To ensure at least 90% detection power, minimum frequency thresholds were set for each subject based on that subject's lowest-template unstimulated sample. Repertoire turnover was measured by Jensen-Shannon divergence between the top 1000 TCRbeta sequences post- and pre-transplant. Changes in detection of donor-reactive sequences were tested with two-sided Fisher's exact tests. Sourced from immuneACCESS, this table was stored by TCRdb with only in-frame sequences that have V and J called. A share of the clones is absent; for the studies checked, an unresolved V gene accounts for under half, and the remainder has no known explanation. Clone size and V and J calls were adopted from that table, with D and trimming inferred from the DNA. For this sample the table gives roughly 80,000 clones, of which roughly 80% were detected only once. Clones ranked in the top ten supply 0.47% of the sample.

As encoded in the germline V gene, CDR1 is SQVTM while CDR2 is ANQGSEA. Spanning cysteine to phenylalanine, the CDR3 consists of 14 amino acids. The only DNA kept is the CDR3, 42 bases in frame from the first base. V is cut back by 4 bases and J by 0 bases, with 3 bases in the junction unmatched. Here the sequenced sample was CD4+ T cells from blood, taken almost 47 months after liver transplant. The source is a human patient who received a liver transplant. Some T cells seen after a transplant may have their origin in the graft donor. The rearrangement combines TRBV29-1 with TRBJ1-5; TRBD1 aligns with 7 central bases. Here the CDR3 is given as CSVAGGNSNQPQHF. The base sequence is TGCAGCGTTGCAGGGGGTAATAGCAATCAGCCCCAGCATTTT.